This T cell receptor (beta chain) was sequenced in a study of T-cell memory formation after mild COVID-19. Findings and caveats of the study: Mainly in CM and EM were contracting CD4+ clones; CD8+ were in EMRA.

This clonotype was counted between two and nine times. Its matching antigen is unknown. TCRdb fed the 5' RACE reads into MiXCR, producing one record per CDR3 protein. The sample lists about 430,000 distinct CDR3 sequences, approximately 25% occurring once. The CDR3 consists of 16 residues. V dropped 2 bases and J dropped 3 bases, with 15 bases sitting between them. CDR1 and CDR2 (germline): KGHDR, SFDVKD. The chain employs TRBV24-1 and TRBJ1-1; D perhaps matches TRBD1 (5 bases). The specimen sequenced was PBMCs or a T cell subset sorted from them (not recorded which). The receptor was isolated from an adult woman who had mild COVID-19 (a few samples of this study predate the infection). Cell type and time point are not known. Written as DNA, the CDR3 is TGTGCCACCAGTGATTCCTACTCGGGGGGGGACACTGAAGCTTTCTTT. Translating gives CATSDSYSGGDTEAFF.